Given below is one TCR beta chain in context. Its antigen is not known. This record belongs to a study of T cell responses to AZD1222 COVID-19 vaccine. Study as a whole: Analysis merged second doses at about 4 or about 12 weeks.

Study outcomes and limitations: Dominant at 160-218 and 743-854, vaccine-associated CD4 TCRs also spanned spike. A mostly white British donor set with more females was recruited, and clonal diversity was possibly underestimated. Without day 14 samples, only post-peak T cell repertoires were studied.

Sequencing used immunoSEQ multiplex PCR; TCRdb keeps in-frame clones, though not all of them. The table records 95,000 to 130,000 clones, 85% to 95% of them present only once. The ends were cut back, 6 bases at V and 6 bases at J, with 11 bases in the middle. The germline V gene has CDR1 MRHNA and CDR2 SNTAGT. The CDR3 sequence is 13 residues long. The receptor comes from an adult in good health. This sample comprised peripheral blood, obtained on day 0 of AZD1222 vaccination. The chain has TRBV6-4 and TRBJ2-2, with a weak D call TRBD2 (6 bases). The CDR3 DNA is TGTGCCAGCAGGGGGCCGGGAGCCGGGGAGCTGTTTTTT. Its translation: CASRGPGAGELFF.